A selection of T cell receptor beta chains follows, all from one sample in a study of blood T cell repertoires in COVID-19. Sequencing used immunoSEQ multiplex PCR; TCRdb keeps in-frame clones, though not all of them. The sample contains roughly 380,000 clones, 75% to 90% of which appear only once. The sequenced sample consisted of peripheral blood. All receptors come from a woman in her 40s with COVID-19, enrolled during active disease. Each CDR3 is given with its conserved first and last residue. D genes are given only for firm matches. Clone size appears in some rows only: once, few, many, or a class for an expanded clone.

j_gene: TRBJ1-5; v_gene: TRBV28; d_gene: TRBD1; abundance: -; CDR3aa: CASSAILRGSNQPQHF; CDR3nt: TGTGCCAGCAGCGCTATACTCAGGGGGAGCAATCAGCCCCAGCATTTT
j_gene: TRBJ2-6; v_gene: TRBV7-2; d_gene: TRBD2; abundance: -; CDR3aa: CASSLERLAGGANVLTF; CDR3nt: TGTGCCAGCAGCTTAGAGCGGCTAGCGGGTGGGGCCAACGTCCTGACTTTC
j_gene: TRBJ2-1; v_gene: TRBV7-2; d_gene: TRBD1; abundance: -; CDR3aa: CASSLATGTGGNEQFF; CDR3nt: TGTGCCAGCAGCTTAGCAACCGGGACAGGGGGCAATGAGCAGTTCTTC
j_gene: TRBJ1-1; v_gene: TRBV12-3/TRBV12-4; d_gene: -; abundance: -; CDR3aa: CASSRGRKAEAFF; CDR3nt: TGTGCCAGCAGTAGAGGCCGTAAGGCTGAAGCTTTCTTT
j_gene: TRBJ2-1; v_gene: TRBV19; d_gene: TRBD1; abundance: -; CDR3aa: CASSPGQGVPSYNEQFF; CDR3nt: TGTGCCAGTAGCCCCGGACAGGGAGTGCCCTCCTACAATGAGCAGTTCTTC
j_gene: TRBJ2-3; v_gene: TRBV5-8; d_gene: TRBD1; abundance: -; CDR3aa: CASSLGQVYSDTQYF; CDR3nt: TGTGCCAGCAGCCTGGGACAGGTTTACTCAGATACGCAGTATTTT
j_gene: TRBJ1-2; v_gene: TRBV10-3; d_gene: -; abundance: once; CDR3aa: CAISDSGHLNYGYTF; CDR3nt: TGTGCCATCAGTGATTCGGGACACCTGAACTATGGCTACACCTTC
j_gene: TRBJ1-3; v_gene: TRBV2; d_gene: -; abundance: -; CDR3aa: CASSGRSSGNTIYF; CDR3nt: TGTGCCAGCAGTGGACGGAGCTCTGGAAACACCATATATTTT
j_gene: TRBJ2-7; v_gene: TRBV2; d_gene: TRBD1; abundance: -; CDR3aa: CASTTRTGVSYEQYF; CDR3nt: TGTGCCAGCACTACTCGGACAGGGGTGTCCTACGAGCAGTACTTC
j_gene: TRBJ2-1; v_gene: TRBV28; d_gene: -; abundance: -; CDR3aa: CASTKGDFHNEQFF; CDR3nt: TGTGCCAGCACGAAAGGGGATTTCCACAATGAGCAGTTCTTC
j_gene: TRBJ1-6; v_gene: TRBV28; d_gene: -; abundance: -; CDR3aa: CASSPSVLAALHF; CDR3nt: TGTGCCAGCAGTCCATCCGTCCTCGCGGCCCTCCACTTT
j_gene: TRBJ2-3; v_gene: TRBV5-1; d_gene: TRBD1; abundance: -; CDR3aa: CASSGITGGADTQYF; CDR3nt: TGCGCCAGCAGCGGAATAACAGGGGGCGCAGATACGCAGTATTTT
j_gene: TRBJ1-5; v_gene: TRBV6-5; d_gene: TRBD1; abundance: -; CDR3aa: CASSHSEGGQQPQHF; CDR3nt: TGTGCCAGCAGCCATAGTGAAGGGGGCCAGCAGCCCCAGCATTTT
j_gene: TRBJ1-2; v_gene: TRBV27; d_gene: TRBD1; abundance: -; CDR3aa: CASSLVGQGVYGYTF; CDR3nt: TGTGCCAGCAGTTTAGTCGGACAGGGAGTGTATGGCTACACCTTC
j_gene: TRBJ2-3; v_gene: TRBV5-1; d_gene: TRBD1; abundance: -; CDR3aa: CASSLDRLTDTQYF; CDR3nt: TGCGCCAGCAGCCTGGACAGGTTGACAGATACGCAGTATTTT
j_gene: TRBJ2-5; v_gene: TRBV27; d_gene: -; abundance: few; CDR3aa: CASSLSAGETQYF; CDR3nt: TGTGCCAGCAGTTTATCGGCAGGGGAGACCCAGTACTTC
j_gene: TRBJ1-5; v_gene: TRBV7-2; d_gene: -; abundance: -; CDR3aa: CASSLAGGGQPQHF; CDR3nt: TGTGCCAGCAGCTTAGCGGGGGGAGGTCAGCCCCAGCATTTT
j_gene: TRBJ1-3; v_gene: TRBV29-1; d_gene: TRBD1; abundance: -; CDR3aa: CSVEDAPRGQGAGNTIYF; CDR3nt: TGCAGCGTTGAAGACGCCCCGAGGGGACAGGGTGCGGGAAACACCATATATTTT
j_gene: TRBJ2-3; v_gene: TRBV7-8; d_gene: TRBD2; abundance: -; CDR3aa: CASSRGLAGGGGTQYF; CDR3nt: TGTGCCAGCAGCCGAGGGTTGGCGGGAGGGGGTGGTACGCAGTATTTT
j_gene: TRBJ2-4; v_gene: TRBV7-3; d_gene: TRBD2; abundance: -; CDR3aa: CASAKAGSSKNIQYF; CDR3nt: TGTGCCAGCGCAAAAGCGGGATCTTCCAAAAACATTCAGTACTTC
j_gene: TRBJ2-3; v_gene: TRBV5-5; d_gene: TRBD1; abundance: -; CDR3aa: CASSTGTGGLTSQYF; CDR3nt: TGTGCCAGCAGCACCGGGACAGGAGGCCTGACGTCGCAGTATTTT
j_gene: TRBJ1-5; v_gene: TRBV9; d_gene: -; abundance: -; CDR3aa: CASSSGANQPQHF; CDR3nt: TGTGCCAGCAGCTCAGGGGCAAATCAGCCCCAGCATTTT
j_gene: TRBJ2-3; v_gene: TRBV21-1; d_gene: -; abundance: -; CDR3aa: CASPKRGLSTDTQYF; CDR3nt: TGTGCCAGCCCCAAAAGGGGACTTAGCACAGATACGCAGTATTTT
j_gene: TRBJ1-1; v_gene: TRBV24-1; d_gene: TRBD1; abundance: -; CDR3aa: CATERTGEFFF; CDR3nt: TGTGCCACCGAGAGGACAGGGGAATTCTTCTTT
j_gene: TRBJ2-7; v_gene: TRBV7-9; d_gene: -; abundance: once; CDR3aa: CASSLDGSPSYEQYF; CDR3nt: TGTGCCAGCAGCTTAGACGGGTCCCCCTCCTACGAGCAGTACTTC
j_gene: TRBJ1-2; v_gene: TRBV7-9; d_gene: TRBD1; abundance: -; CDR3aa: CASSPPRDRGRIGPYGYTF; CDR3nt: TGTGCCAGCAGCCCTCCCCGGGACAGGGGGCGGATCGGGCCTTATGGCTACACCTTC
j_gene: TRBJ1-4; v_gene: TRBV5-6; d_gene: TRBD1; abundance: -; CDR3aa: CASSSPGTGLATNEKLFF; CDR3nt: TGTGCCAGCAGCTCTCCCGGGACAGGGTTGGCAACTAATGAAAAACTGTTTTTT
j_gene: TRBJ1-6; v_gene: TRBV18; d_gene: -; abundance: -; CDR3aa: CASSPLPGRLNSPLHF; CDR3nt: TGTGCCAGCTCACCTCTTCCCGGGAGGCTTAATTCACCCCTCCACTTT
j_gene: TRBJ1-1; v_gene: TRBV30; d_gene: TRBD1; abundance: once; CDR3aa: CAWGFDSSQGSTEAFF; CDR3nt: TGTGCCTGGGGGTTCGACAGCTCACAGGGGAGCACTGAAGCTTTCTTT
j_gene: TRBJ1-2; v_gene: TRBV7-9; d_gene: -; abundance: -; CDR3aa: CASSFSGQLPAYGYTF; CDR3nt: TGTGCCAGCAGCTTCTCCGGACAGCTCCCTGCCTATGGCTACACCTTC
j_gene: TRBJ2-3; v_gene: TRBV4-2; d_gene: TRBD2; abundance: -; CDR3aa: CASSPTAGDTDTQYF; CDR3nt: TGTGCCAGCAGCCCGACAGCGGGGGACACAGATACGCAGTATTTT
j_gene: TRBJ1-1; v_gene: TRBV15; d_gene: -; abundance: -; CDR3aa: CATSREFGSDTEAFF; CDR3nt: TGTGCCACCAGCAGAGAATTTGGGAGTGACACTGAAGCTTTCTTT
j_gene: TRBJ2-2; v_gene: TRBV19; d_gene: -; abundance: few; CDR3aa: CASSIWRTGELFF; CDR3nt: TGTGCCAGTAGTATCTGGAGGACCGGGGAGCTGTTTTTT
j_gene: TRBJ1-1; v_gene: TRBV28; d_gene: TRBD1; abundance: -; CDR3aa: CASKGAAVGTEAFF; CDR3nt: TGTGCCAGCAAGGGGGCGGCGGTGGGGACTGAAGCTTTCTTT
j_gene: TRBJ2-7; v_gene: TRBV6-5; d_gene: TRBD1; abundance: -; CDR3aa: CASSYRDRGEQYF; CDR3nt: TGTGCCAGCAGTTACCGGGACAGGGGGGAGCAGTACTTC
j_gene: TRBJ1-1; v_gene: TRBV7-2; d_gene: -; abundance: once; CDR3aa: CASSLDMGIEAFF; CDR3nt: TGTGCCAGCAGCTTGGACATGGGAATTGAAGCTTTCTTT